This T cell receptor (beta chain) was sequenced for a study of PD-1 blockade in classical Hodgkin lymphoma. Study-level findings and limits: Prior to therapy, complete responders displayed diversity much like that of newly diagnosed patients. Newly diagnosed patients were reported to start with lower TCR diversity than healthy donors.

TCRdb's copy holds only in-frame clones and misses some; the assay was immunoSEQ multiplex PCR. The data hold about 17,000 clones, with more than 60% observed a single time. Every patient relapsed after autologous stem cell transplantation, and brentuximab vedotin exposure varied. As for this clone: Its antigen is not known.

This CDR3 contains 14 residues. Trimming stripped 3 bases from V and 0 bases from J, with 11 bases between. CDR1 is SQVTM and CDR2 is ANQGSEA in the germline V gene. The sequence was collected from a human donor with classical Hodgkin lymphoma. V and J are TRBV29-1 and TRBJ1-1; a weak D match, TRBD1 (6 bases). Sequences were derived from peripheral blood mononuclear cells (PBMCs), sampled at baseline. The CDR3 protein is CSVEEGHLNTEAFF. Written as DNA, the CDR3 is TGCAGCGTTGAGGAGGGACACTTGAACACTGAAGCTTTCTTT.